The next 7 T cell receptor beta chains were all read from a single sample in a study of metastatic and nonmetastatic thyroid tumors. Using MiXCR, TCRdb reanalyzed the PCR reads. The sample shows about 43,000 clones, about an eighth of them seen only once. No treatment had been given to any patient before thyroid surgery. Sequencing input: blood. All receptors derive from a female donor with papillary thyroid cancer or a benign thyroid nodule (not recorded which). Some clones in this sample may be carry-over from other donors' samples.

This clone was observed at least ten times. The chain recombines TRBV29-1 with TRBJ1-1; weak D call: TRBD1 (5 bases). The germline V gene encodes CDR1 SQVTM and CDR2 ANQGSEA. The V end was cut by 3 bases, the J end by 5 bases, with 16 bases between. This CDR3 has 14 amino acids. The CDR3 region is CSVERRQGGTEAFF. In DNA, the CDR3 is TGCAGCGTTGAGCGTCGTCAGGGAGGTACTGAAGCTTTCTTT. Full variable domain (remainder filled in from reference TRBV29-1 and TRBJ1-1): SAVISQKPSRDICQRGTSLTIQCQVDSQVTMMFWYRQQPGQSLTLIATANQGSEATYESGFVIDKFPISRPNLTFSTLTVSNMSPEDSSIYLCSVERRQGGTEAFFGQGTRLTVV.

This clone has more than one count but fewer than ten. The junction shows a germline mismatch at one end, possibly a read error. The chain couples TRBV13 to TRBJ2-3; TRBD2 matches 8 bases. Germline CDR1 is PRHDT and CDR2 is FYEKMQ (reference sequence). The CDR3 spans 15 residues. CDR3 sequence reads: CASSWIAGWPNTHYF. The CDR3 DNA reads TGTGCCAGCAGTTGGATAGCGGGATGGCCCAATACGCATTATTTT.

This clone has at least ten counts. The rearrangement links TRBV12-3 or TRBV12-4 to TRBJ1-4; 7 positions agree with TRBD1. CDR3 length: 15 amino acids. J was trimmed by 0 bases and V by 7 bases; bases with no gene match: 5. The CDR3, as DNA: TGTGCCAGCATCCTGAGGGGGCCAACTAATGAAAAACTGTTTTTT. This codes for CASILRGPTNEKLFF.

A few counts support this clone. This chain connects TRBV15 to TRBJ2-7; TRBD1 aligns across 11 bases. CDR1 and CDR2 (germline): LNHNV, YYDKDF (reference sequence). With 9 bases clipped from V and 7 bases from J, the junction kept 14 bases outside the gene matches. The CDR3 loop spans 15 amino acids. CDR3 sequence reads: CATQPRDRGSGEQYF. The CDR3 coding sequence is TGTGCCACTCAACCCCGGGACAGGGGGTCGGGGGAGCAGTACTTC. Looking up the rest from reference TRBV15 and TRBJ2-7 gives the full variable domain: DAMVIQNPRYQVTQFGKPVTLSCSQTLNHNVMYWYQQKSSQAPKLLFHYYDKDFNNEADTPDNFQSRRPNTSFCFLDIRSPGLGDTAMYLCATQPRDRGSGEQYFGPGTRLTVT.

This clone has a count of ten or more. The V gene is TRBV28, the J gene TRBJ2-3; maybe TRBD2 (5 bases). The CDR3 totals 16 residues. The V and J ends lost 6 bases and 4 bases respectively, with 20 bases between them. Germline values: CDR1 MDHEN, CDR2 SYDVKM. CDR3 sequence reads: CASRTGRERSADTQYF. CDR3 in DNA: TGTGCCAGCAGGACCGGTAGGGAGCGGTCTGCAGATACGCAGTATTTT.

This clone occurred many times. A much more abundant neighbour one base away suggests this may be a read error. The V gene is TRBV6-5, the J gene TRBJ1-2, with D tentatively TRBD1 (6 bases). CDR1 is MNHEY, CDR2 SVGAGI, per germline. The CDR3 is 13 amino acids. The V end was cut by 4 bases, the J end by 7 bases, with 13 bases between. Written as DNA, the CDR3 is TGTGCCAGCAGTTTCAGGGGTATGAGTGGCTACACCTTC. Translated: CASSFRGMSGYTF.

This clone was seen at least ten times. The rearrangement links TRBV2 to TRBJ2-1, with 10 bases lining up with TRBD2. The V gene's germline CDR1 is SNHLY and CDR2 FYNNEI. With V trimmed by 6 bases and J by 4 bases, 6 bases remained unmatched. The CDR3 has 15 amino acids. CDR3: CASRLAGDKYNEQFF. The CDR3 DNA is TGTGCCAGCAGGCTAGCGGGAGATAAGTACAATGAGCAGTTCTTC. The full variable domain, completed using reference TRBV2 and TRBJ2-1, is EPEVTQTPSHQVTQMGQEVILRCVPISNHLYFYWYRQILGQKVEFLVSFYNNEISEKSEIFDDQFSVERPDGSNFTLKIRSTKLEDSAMYFCASRLAGDKYNEQFFGPGTRLTVL.